This TCR beta chain was sequenced in a study of blood T cell repertoires in COVID-19. Background on the study: Samples came from the United States, Italy and Spain, spanning acute and convalescent COVID-19. PBMCs, B-cell-depleted T cells, or T cells provided the cDNA or gDNA that made up the material.

Methods used by the authors: Scientists estimated how many nucleated cells there were by amplifying reference gene primers. Data came from immunoSEQ multiplex PCR; TCRdb stores just in-frame clones and leaves some out. V and J calls and clone size are as listed in that table; D and trimming were resolved from the DNA. The sample has 200,000 or so clones, 85% to 90% seen once. The ends lost 2 bases at V and 3 bases at J; junction bases unmatched: 4. CDR1 is ENHRY, CDR2 SYGVKD, per germline. There are 15 residues in the CDR3. The chain couples TRBV10-3 to TRBJ2-5; TRBD2 matches 9 bases. The source material was peripheral blood. The TCR comes from a woman aged 45 to 65 with acute or convalescent COVID-19. For the CDR3, the DNA is TGTGCCATCAGTGAGCGGACTAGCGCCGAAGAGACCCAGTACTTC. This translates into CAISERTSAEETQYF.